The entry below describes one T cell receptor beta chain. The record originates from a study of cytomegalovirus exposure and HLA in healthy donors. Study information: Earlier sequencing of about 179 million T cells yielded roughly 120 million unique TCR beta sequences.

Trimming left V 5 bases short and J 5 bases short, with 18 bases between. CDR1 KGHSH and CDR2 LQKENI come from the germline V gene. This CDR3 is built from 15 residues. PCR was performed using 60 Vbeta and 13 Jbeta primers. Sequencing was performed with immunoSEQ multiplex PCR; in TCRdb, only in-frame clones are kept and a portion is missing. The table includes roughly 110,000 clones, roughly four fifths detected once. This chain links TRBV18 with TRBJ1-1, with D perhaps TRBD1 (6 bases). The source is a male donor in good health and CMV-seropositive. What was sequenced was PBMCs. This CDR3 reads CASSSVLGALTEAFF. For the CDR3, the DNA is TGTGCCAGCTCATCGGTGTTGGGGGCGCTTACTGAAGCTTTCTTT. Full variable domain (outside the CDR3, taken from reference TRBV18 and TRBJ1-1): NAGVMQNPRHLVRRRGQEARLRCSPMKGHSHVYWYRQLPEEGLKFMVYLQKENIIDESGMPKERFSAEFPKEGPSILRIQQVVRGDSAAYFCASSSVLGALTEAFFGQGTRLTVV.